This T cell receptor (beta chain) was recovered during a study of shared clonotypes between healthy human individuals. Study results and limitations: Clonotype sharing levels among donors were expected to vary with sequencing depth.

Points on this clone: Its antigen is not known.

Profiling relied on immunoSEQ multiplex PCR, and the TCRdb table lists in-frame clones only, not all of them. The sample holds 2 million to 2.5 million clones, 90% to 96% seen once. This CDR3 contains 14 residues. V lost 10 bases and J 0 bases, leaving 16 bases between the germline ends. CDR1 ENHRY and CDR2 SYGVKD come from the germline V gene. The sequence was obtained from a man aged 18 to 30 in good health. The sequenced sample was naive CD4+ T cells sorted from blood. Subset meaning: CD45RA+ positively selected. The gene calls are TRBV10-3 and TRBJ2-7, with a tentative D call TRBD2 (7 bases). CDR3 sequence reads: CATGGGEISYEQYF. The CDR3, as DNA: TGTGCCACCGGAGGGGGGGAGATCTCCTACGAGCAGTACTTC.